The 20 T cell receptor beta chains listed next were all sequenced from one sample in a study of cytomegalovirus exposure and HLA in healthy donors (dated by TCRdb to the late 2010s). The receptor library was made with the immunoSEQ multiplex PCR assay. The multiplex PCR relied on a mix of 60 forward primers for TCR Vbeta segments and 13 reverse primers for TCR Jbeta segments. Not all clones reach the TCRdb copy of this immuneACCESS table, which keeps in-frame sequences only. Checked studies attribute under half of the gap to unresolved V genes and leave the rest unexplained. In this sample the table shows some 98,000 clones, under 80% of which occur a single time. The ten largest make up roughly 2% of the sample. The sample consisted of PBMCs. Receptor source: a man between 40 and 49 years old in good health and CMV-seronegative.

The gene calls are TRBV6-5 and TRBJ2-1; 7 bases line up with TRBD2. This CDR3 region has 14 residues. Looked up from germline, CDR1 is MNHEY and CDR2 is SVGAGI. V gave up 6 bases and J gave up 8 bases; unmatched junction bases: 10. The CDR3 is CASSLRRGGDEQFF. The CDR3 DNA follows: TGTGCCAGCAGCTTAAGACGGGGAGGGGATGAGCAGTTCTTC.

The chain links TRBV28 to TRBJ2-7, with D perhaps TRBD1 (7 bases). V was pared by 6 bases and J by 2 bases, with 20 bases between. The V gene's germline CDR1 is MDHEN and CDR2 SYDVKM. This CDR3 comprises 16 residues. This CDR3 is CASSLLGQGGTYEQYF. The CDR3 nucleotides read TGTGCCAGCAGCCTACTTGGGCAGGGGGGAACCTACGAGCAGTACTTC.

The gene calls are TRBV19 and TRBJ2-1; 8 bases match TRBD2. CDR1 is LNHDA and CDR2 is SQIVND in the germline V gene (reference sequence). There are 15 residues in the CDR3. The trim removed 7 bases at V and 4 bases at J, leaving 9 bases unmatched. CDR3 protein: CASTLTGGAYNEQFF. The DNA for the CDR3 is TGTGCCAGTACGTTAACGGGAGGGGCTTACAATGAGCAGTTCTTC. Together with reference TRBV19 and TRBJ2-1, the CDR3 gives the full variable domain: DGGITQSPKYLFRKEGQNVTLSCEQNLNHDAMYWYRQDPGQGLRLIYYSQIVNDFQKGDIAEGYSVSREKKESFPLTVTSAQKNPTAFYLCASTLTGGAYNEQFFGPGTRLTVL.

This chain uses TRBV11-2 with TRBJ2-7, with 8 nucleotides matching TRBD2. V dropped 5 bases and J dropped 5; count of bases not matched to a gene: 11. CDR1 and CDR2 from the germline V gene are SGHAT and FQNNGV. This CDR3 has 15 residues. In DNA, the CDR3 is TGTGCCAGCAGCCCATCGAGAGGGACTAGGGACGAGCAGTACTTC. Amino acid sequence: CASSPSRGTRDEQYF.

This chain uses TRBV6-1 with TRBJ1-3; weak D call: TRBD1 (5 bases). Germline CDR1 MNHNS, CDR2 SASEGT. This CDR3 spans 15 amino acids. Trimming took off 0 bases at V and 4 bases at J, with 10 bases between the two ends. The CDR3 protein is CASSEARGLGNTIYF. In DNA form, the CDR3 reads TGTGCCAGCAGTGAAGCCCGGGGACTCGGAAACACCATATATTTT.

CDR3 in amino acids: CASSYGTSYNEQFF. CDR3 bases: TGTGCCAGCAGTTACGGGACTTCCTACAATGAGCAGTTCTTC. The chain carries TRBV6-5 and TRBJ2-1, with D maybe TRBD2 (6 bases). CDR1 and CDR2 (germline): MNHEY, SVGAGI. The ends were cut back, 2 bases at V and 1 base at J, with 6 bases in the middle. The CDR3 sequence is 14 residues long.

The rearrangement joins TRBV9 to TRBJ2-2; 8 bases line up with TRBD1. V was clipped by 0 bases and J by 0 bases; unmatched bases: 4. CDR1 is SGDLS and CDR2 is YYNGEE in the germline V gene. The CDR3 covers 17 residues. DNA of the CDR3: TGTGCCAGCAGCGTAGCTGGACAGGGAGCGAACACCGGGGAGCTGTTTTTT. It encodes CASSVAGQGANTGELFF.

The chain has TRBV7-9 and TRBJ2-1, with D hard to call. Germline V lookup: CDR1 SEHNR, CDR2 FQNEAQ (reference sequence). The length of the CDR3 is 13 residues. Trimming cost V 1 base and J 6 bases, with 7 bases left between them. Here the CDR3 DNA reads TGTGCCAGCAGCTTAGAAGCTCCCAATGAGCAGTTCTTC. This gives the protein CASSLEAPNEQFF.

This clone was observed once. The CDR3 is CAGTRDSAFDTQYF. The CDR3 DNA reads as TGTGCCGGAACCCGGGACTCGGCTTTTGATACGCAGTATTTT. The genes are TRBV2 and TRBJ2-3; maybe TRBD2 (6 bases). V was trimmed by 11 bases and J by 6 bases, leaving 21 bases between them. Germline CDR1 and CDR2: SNHLY and FYNNEI. The CDR3 contains 14 residues.

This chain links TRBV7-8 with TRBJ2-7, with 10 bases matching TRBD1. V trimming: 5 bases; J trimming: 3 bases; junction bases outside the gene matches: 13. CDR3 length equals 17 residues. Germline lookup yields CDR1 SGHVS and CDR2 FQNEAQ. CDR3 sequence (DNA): TGTGCCAGCAGCGATCCTGGAGGGGACAGGGGCTACTACGAGCAGTACTTC. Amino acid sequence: CASSDPGGDRGYYEQYF. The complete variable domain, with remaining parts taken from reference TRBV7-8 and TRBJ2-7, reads GAGVSQSPRYKVAKRGQDVALRCDPISGHVSLFWYQQALGQGPEFLTYFQNEAQLDKSGLPSDRFFAERPEGSVSTLKIQRTQQEDSAVYLCASSDPGGDRGYYEQYFGPGTRLTVT.

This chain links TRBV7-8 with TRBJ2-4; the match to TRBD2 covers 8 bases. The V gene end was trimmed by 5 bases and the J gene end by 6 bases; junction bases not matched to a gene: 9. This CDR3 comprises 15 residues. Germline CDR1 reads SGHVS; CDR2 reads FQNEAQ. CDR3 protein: CASSPGGGAGNIQYF. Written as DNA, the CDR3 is TGTGCCAGCAGCCCCGGGGGGGGAGCGGGAAACATTCAGTACTTC.

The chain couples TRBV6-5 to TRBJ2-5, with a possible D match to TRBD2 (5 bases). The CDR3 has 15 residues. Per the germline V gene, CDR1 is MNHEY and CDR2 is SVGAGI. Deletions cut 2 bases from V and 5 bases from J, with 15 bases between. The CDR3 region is CASSYEAPGGETQYF. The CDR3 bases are TGTGCCAGCAGTTACGAAGCTCCAGGCGGGGAGACCCAGTACTTC.

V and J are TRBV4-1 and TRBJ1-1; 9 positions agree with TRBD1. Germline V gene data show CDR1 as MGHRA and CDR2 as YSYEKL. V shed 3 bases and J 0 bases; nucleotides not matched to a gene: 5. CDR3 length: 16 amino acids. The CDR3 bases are TGCGCCAGCAGCCAGGGACAGGGAGAAATGAACACTGAAGCTTTCTTT. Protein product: CASSQGQGEMNTEAFF.

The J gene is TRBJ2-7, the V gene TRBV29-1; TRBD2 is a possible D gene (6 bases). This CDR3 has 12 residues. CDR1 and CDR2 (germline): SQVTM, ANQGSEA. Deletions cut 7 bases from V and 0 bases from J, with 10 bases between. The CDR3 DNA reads TGCAGCGGGACGGGAGACTCCTACGAGCAGTACTTC. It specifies CSGTGDSYEQYF.

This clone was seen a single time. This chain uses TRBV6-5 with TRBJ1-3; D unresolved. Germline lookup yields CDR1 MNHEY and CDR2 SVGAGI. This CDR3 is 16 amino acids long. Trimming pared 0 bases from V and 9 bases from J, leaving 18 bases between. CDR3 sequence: CASSYSFEGMAGTIYF. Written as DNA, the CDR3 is TGTGCCAGCAGTTACTCGTTTGAGGGAATGGCAGGCACCATATATTTT.

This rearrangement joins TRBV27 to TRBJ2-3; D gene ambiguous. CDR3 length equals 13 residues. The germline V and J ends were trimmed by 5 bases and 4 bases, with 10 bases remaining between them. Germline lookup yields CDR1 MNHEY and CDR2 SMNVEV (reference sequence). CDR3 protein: CASSVYSADTQYF. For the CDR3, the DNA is TGTGCCAGCAGTGTTTATAGTGCAGATACGCAGTATTTT.

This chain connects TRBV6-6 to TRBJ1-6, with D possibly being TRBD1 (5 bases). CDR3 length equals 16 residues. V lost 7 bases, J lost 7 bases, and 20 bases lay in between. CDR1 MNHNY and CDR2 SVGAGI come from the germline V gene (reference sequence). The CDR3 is CASTDQIGEWNSPLHF. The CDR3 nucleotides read TGTGCCAGCACCGACCAAATAGGGGAATGGAATTCACCCCTCCACTTT.

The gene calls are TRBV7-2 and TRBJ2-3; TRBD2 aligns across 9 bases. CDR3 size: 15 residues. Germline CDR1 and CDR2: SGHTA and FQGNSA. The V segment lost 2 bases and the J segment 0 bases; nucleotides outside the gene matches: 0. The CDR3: CASSLTSGSTDTQYF. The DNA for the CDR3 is TGTGCCAGCAGCTTAACTAGCGGGAGCACAGATACGCAGTATTTT.

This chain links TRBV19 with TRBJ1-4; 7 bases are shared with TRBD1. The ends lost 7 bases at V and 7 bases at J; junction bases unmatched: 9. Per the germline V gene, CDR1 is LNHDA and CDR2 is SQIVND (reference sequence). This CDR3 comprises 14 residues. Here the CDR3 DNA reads TGTGCCAGTACCCCTCAGGGGGTGGGTGAAAAACTGTTTTTT. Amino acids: CASTPQGVGEKLFF.

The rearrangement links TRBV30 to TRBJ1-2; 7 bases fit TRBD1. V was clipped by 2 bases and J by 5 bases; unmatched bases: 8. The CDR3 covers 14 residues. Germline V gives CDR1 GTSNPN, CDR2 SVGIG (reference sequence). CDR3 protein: CAWSKSGGPYGYTF. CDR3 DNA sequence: TGTGCCTGGAGTAAGTCAGGGGGACCTTATGGCTACACCTTC.